Following are 28 T cell receptor beta chains from one sample sequenced in a study of regulatory T cells in long-lasting Graves disease. Sequencing libraries for TCR beta were prepared with iRepertoire HTBI primers and Arm-PCR of CDR3 regions. TCRdb re-analysed the multiplex PCR reads in MiXCR, keeping a single row per CDR3 protein. The sample has hundreds of thousands of distinct CDR3 sequences, roughly 16% seen once; the top ten hold around a fifth. Time point specified: newly diagnosed GD, antithyroid drugs for less than 3 months. Researchers made the TCR library from RNA that was extracted from PBMCs. Material: peripheral blood mononuclear cells (PBMCs), obtained at new diagnosis, from a patient treated with antithyroid drugs. The receptors were gathered from a female donor with Graves disease.

This clonotype has only a few counts. The rearrangement links TRBV20-1 to TRBJ2-7, with D maybe TRBD1 (5 bases). V gave up 6 bases and J gave up 4 bases, with 16 bases separating them. CDR3 length: 13 amino acids. Germline V gene sequence: CDR1 DFQATT, CDR2 SNEGSKA (reference sequence). The CDR3 reads CSAPTASFYEQYF. CDR3 in DNA: TGCAGTGCACCGACAGCCTCTTTTTACGAGCAGTACTTC.

The genes are TRBV12-3 or TRBV12-4 and TRBJ2-6; D gene uncertain. Trimming took 6 bases from V and 4 from J, leaving 10 bases between them. This CDR3 is built from 14 residues. The CDR3 DNA reads TGTGCCAGCAGGCGGTGGTCCGGGGCCAACGTCCTGACTTTC. This sequence encodes CASRRWSGANVLTF.

This clonotype came up many times. The chain carries TRBV11-2 and TRBJ2-1, with 7 bases fitting TRBD2. The V gene end was trimmed by 0 bases and the J gene end by 9 bases; junction bases not matched to a gene: 11. The CDR3 loop spans 16 amino acids. The germline V gene encodes CDR1 SGHAT and CDR2 FQNNGV. CDR3 region: CASSLELEAGRSEQFF. CDR3 nucleotide sequence: TGTGCCAGCAGCTTAGAATTGGAAGCGGGAAGGAGTGAGCAGTTCTTC.

This clonotype appeared many times. V and J are TRBV5-1 and TRBJ2-6; weak D call: TRBD2 (6 bases). The CDR3 extends over 15 amino acids. The V end lost 0 bases, the J end lost 4 bases, and 8 bases lay between the germline ends. Looked up from germline, CDR1 is SGHRS and CDR2 is YFSETQ. The CDR3 region has the DNA TGCGCCAGCAGCTTGGGCGGGGACGGGGCCAACGTCCTGACTTTC. It is translated as CASSLGGDGANVLTF.

Ten or more counts support this clonotype. The genes are TRBV3-1 and TRBJ2-1; 7 nucleotides line up with TRBD2. The germline V gene has CDR1 LGHDT and CDR2 YNNKEL (reference sequence). The CDR3 contains 13 residues. V shed 1 base and J 10 bases; nucleotides not matched to a gene: 4. The DNA for the CDR3 is TGTGCCAGCAGCCAAGTCCCAGCGGGAGAGCAGTTCTTC. Protein product: CASSQVPAGEQFF.

Many counts were recorded for this clonotype. The chain joins TRBV3-1 to TRBJ2-3; 8 bases match TRBD1. The CDR3 consists of 14 residues. V gave up 0 bases and J gave up 6 bases; unmatched junction bases: 2. From germline, CDR1 is LGHDT and CDR2 YNNKEL (reference sequence). The CDR3 loop is CASSQDSGGDTQYF. Here the CDR3 DNA reads TGTGCCAGCAGCCAAGATTCAGGGGGCGATACGCAGTATTTT.

This clonotype was recorded at least ten times. The rearrangement links TRBV5-1 to TRBJ1-1; no clear D gene. Germline lookup yields CDR1 SGHRS and CDR2 YFSETQ. The CDR3 loop spans 14 amino acids. Trimming left V 6 bases short and J 3 bases short, with 15 bases between. The DNA of the CDR3 is TGCGCCAGCAAGAAATCCCTTGGGGACACTGAAGCTTTCTTT. Its protein product is CASKKSLGDTEAFF.

This clonotype showed up many times. The rearrangement uses TRBV14 and TRBJ2-1; D assignment may be TRBD1 or TRBD2 (6 bases each). Germline V gives CDR1 SGHDN, CDR2 FVKESK. The CDR3 sequence is 15 residues long. Deletions cut 1 base from V and 7 bases from J, with 14 bases between. The CDR3: CASSQGGGPRNEQFF. CDR3 DNA: TGTGCCAGCAGCCAAGGAGGGGGGCCGAGAAATGAGCAGTTCTTC.

The count of this clonotype is one. V and J are TRBV11-1 and TRBJ2-1, with TRBD1 identical over 12 bases. The V gene's germline CDR1 is SGHAT and CDR2 FQDESV (reference sequence). Trimming removed 5 bases from V and 6 bases from J; junction bases left unmatched: 11. CDR3 length: 17 residues. CDR3 in amino acids: CASSNTPGQGAFNEQFF. The DNA of the CDR3 is TGTGCCAGCAGCAATACCCCGGGACAGGGGGCTTTCAATGAGCAGTTCTTC. The entire variable domain, with the rest obtained from reference TRBV11-1 and TRBJ2-1, is as follows: EAEVAQSPRYKITEKSQAVAFWCDPISGHATLYWYRQILGQGPELLVQFQDESVVDDSQLPKDRFSAERLKGVDSTLKIQPAELGDSAMYLCASSNTPGQGAFNEQFFGPGTRLTVL.

This clonotype has just one count. This may arise from a read error, as a much more abundant clone is one base away. The chain combines TRBV12-3 or TRBV12-4 with TRBJ2-5, with 14 nucleotides matching TRBD2. The V segment lost 6 bases and the J segment 4 bases; nucleotides outside the gene matches: 4. CDR3 length: 15 amino acids. The CDR3: CASRTGTSGRETQYF. In nucleotides, the CDR3 is TGTGCCAGCAGAACCGGGACTAGCGGGAGAGAGACCCAGTACTTC.

This clonotype was counted at least ten times. V is TRBV6-2 or TRBV6-3 and J is TRBJ2-7; TRBD1 aligns across 7 bases. Per germline, CDR1 MNHEY and CDR2 SVGEGT. This CDR3 has 15 amino acids. The ends lost 5 bases at V and 3 bases at J; junction bases unmatched: 10. Here the CDR3 DNA reads TGTGCCAGCAGTGTCTTCGGGGCAGGGGGCTACGAGCAGTACTTC. Protein product: CASSVFGAGGYEQYF.

The chain couples TRBV6-1 to TRBJ2-4; no clear D. The germline V and J ends were trimmed by 4 bases and 5 bases, with 6 bases remaining between them. The CDR3 is 12 residues long. Germline CDR1 is MNHNS and CDR2 is SASEGT. The CDR3 protein is CASSAGENIQYF. The CDR3 DNA sequence: TGTGCCAGCAGTGCCGGAGAAAACATTCAGTACTTC.

In the case of this clonotype: A far larger clone is one base from this, pointing to a likely read error. This rearrangement joins TRBV7-2 to TRBJ1-1, with unresolved D. This CDR3 is 15 amino acids long. Germline loops: CDR1 SGHTA, CDR2 FQGNSA. CDR3 loop: CACSLALGRNTEAFF. Here the CDR3 DNA reads TGTGCCTGCAGCTTAGCGCTAGGCCGGAACACTGAAGCTTTCTTT.

This clonotype was detected many times. The genes are TRBV9 and TRBJ1-6; 7 bases match TRBD1. The J segment lost 5 bases and the V segment lost 2 bases, leaving 4 bases of the junction unmatched. CDR1 and CDR2 (germline): SGDLS, YYNGEE. The length of the CDR3 is 15 residues. The DNA of the CDR3 is TGTGCCAGCAGCGTCGGACAGGACCATAATTCACCCCTCCACTTT. Translating it yields CASSVGQDHNSPLHF.

This clonotype was seen a handful of times. CDR3 DNA sequence: TGTGCCAGCAGCCGTGGGGGCAGGTACCAAGAGACCCAGTACTTC. Translating it yields CASSRGGRYQETQYF. This rearrangement joins TRBV5-4 to TRBJ2-5; TRBD1 might be the D (6 bases). Looked up from germline, CDR1 is SGHNT and CDR2 is YYREEE (reference sequence). The CDR3 sequence is 15 residues long. The V end lost 4 bases, the J end lost 0 bases, and 13 bases lay between the germline ends.

This clonotype was found many times. The genes are TRBV11-3 and TRBJ2-3; D might be TRBD2 (5 bases). This CDR3 has 16 amino acids. CDR1 is SGHNT and CDR2 is YENEEA in the germline V gene. Trimming took 5 bases from V and 0 from J, leaving 15 bases between them. The CDR3 sequence is CASSPRVGGSTDTQYF. The CDR3 bases are TGTGCCAGCAGCCCTAGGGTCGGCGGGAGCACAGATACGCAGTATTTT.

This clonotype turned up a few times. This chain uses TRBV27 with TRBJ2-7, with 8 bases matching TRBD2. The J segment lost 5 bases and the V segment lost 6 bases, leaving 3 bases of the junction unmatched. Germline CDR1 MNHEY, CDR2 SMNVEV (reference sequence). This CDR3 is built from 12 residues. The CDR3: CASSRGGNEQYF. The CDR3 DNA follows: TGTGCCAGCAGCCGGGGGGGAAACGAGCAGTACTTC.

At least ten counts were recorded for this clonotype. V is TRBV27 and J is TRBJ1-2; D is perhaps TRBD1 (6 bases). This CDR3 is 14 amino acids long. V lost 2 bases and J lost 3, with 10 bases in between. CDR1 is MNHEY, CDR2 SMNVEV, per germline (reference sequence). The chain's CDR3 is CASSLKDSYYGYTF. The CDR3 DNA reads TGTGCCAGCAGTTTAAAGGACAGTTACTATGGCTACACCTTC.

J is TRBJ2-1 and V is TRBV11-2; the D is unclear. V was trimmed by 0 bases and J by 5 bases, leaving 17 bases between them. The CDR3 runs to 17 residues. Per germline, CDR1 SGHAT and CDR2 FQNNGV. The CDR3 spells CASSLDSRAMGHNEQFF. The CDR3 DNA follows: TGTGCCAGCAGCTTAGATTCCCGCGCCATGGGCCACAATGAGCAGTTCTTC.

This clonotype has a count of ten or more. The CDR3 sequence: CASSLRQTETGINYGYTF. CDR3 nucleotides: TGCGCCAGCAGCTTGCGCCAAACAGAGACAGGGATCAACTATGGCTACACCTTC. The chain has TRBV5-1 and TRBJ1-2; 7 nucleotides align to TRBD1. Germline V lookup: CDR1 SGHRS, CDR2 YFSETQ. The CDR3 loop spans 18 amino acids. V was pared by 1 base and J by 2 bases, with 14 bases of the junction left unmatched.

The table lists this clonotype with many counts. The chain combines TRBV7-9 with TRBJ2-5; TRBD2 matches at 7 bases. The V and J ends lost 1 base and 6 bases, in that order; junction bases with no gene match: 11. This CDR3 comprises 16 residues. Looked up from germline, CDR1 is SEHNR and CDR2 is FQNEAQ (reference sequence). DNA of the CDR3: TGTGCCAGCAGCTTAGAGCCCGGGACTATACAGAAGACCCAGTACTTC. This codes for CASSLEPGTIQKTQYF.

This clonotype was detected many times. The V and J genes are TRBV12-3 or TRBV12-4 and TRBJ1-3; D not certain. V lost 3 bases and J 0 bases, leaving 6 bases between the germline ends. The CDR3 covers 14 residues. The CDR3 protein is CASSFGLSGNTIYF. The CDR3 nucleotides read TGTGCCAGCAGTTTTGGGCTCTCTGGAAACACCATATATTTT.

This clonotype was recorded many times. The chain couples TRBV20-1 to TRBJ2-5; D gene unclear. The germline gives CDR1 DFQATT, CDR2 SNEGSKA (reference sequence). Trimming stripped 0 bases from V and 0 bases from J, with 11 bases between. The length of the CDR3 is 15 residues. The CDR3 nucleotides read TGCAGTGCTAGAGATGGCGCTTGGCACCAAGAGACCCAGTACTTC. The encoded protein is CSARDGAWHQETQYF.

There are many counts of this clonotype. The J gene is TRBJ2-2, the V gene TRBV30; D gene ambiguous. Germline CDR1 reads GTSNPN; CDR2 reads SVGIG (reference sequence). The CDR3 length is 12 residues. Trimming left V 2 bases short and J 6 bases short, with 7 bases between. The CDR3 reads CAWSPLPGELFF. In DNA, the CDR3 is TGTGCCTGGAGTCCGTTGCCCGGGGAGCTGTTTTTT. Drawing the rest from reference TRBV30 and TRBJ2-2, the complete variable domain is SQTIHQWPATLVQPVGSPLSLECTVEGTSNPNLYWYRQAAGRGLQLLFYSVGIGQISSEVPQNLSASRPQDRQFILSSKKLLLSDSGFYLCAWSPLPGELFFGEGSRLTVL.

J is TRBJ2-2 and V is TRBV6-1; D might be TRBD1 (5 bases). The ends were cut back, 10 bases at V and 5 bases at J, with 14 bases in the middle. Germline CDR1 reads MNHNS; CDR2 reads SASEGT. This CDR3 is 13 amino acids long. This chain's CDR3 is CATAAGSTGELFF. CDR3 DNA: TGTGCCACCGCGGCAGGGTCAACCGGGGAGCTGTTTTTT.

This clonotype has ten or more counts. The chain carries TRBV5-1 and TRBJ1-6, with D possibly TRBD1 on 6 matching bases. The germline V gene has CDR1 SGHRS and CDR2 YFSETQ. V dropped 5 bases and J dropped 7 bases, with 13 bases sitting between them. The CDR3 runs to 14 residues. CDR3 coding DNA: TGCGCCAGCAGTATGGACAGTACAAATTCACCCCTCCACTTT. Its translation: CASSMDSTNSPLHF.

This clonotype was counted at least ten times. The chain combines TRBV18 with TRBJ2-3; D gene ambiguous. The CDR3 is made up of 14 amino acids. Germline lookup yields CDR1 KGHSH and CDR2 LQKENI. Trimming took 0 bases from V and 8 from J, leaving 12 bases between them. CDR3 sequence (DNA): TGTGCCAGCTCACCACCTGTCCCCCGAGGTACGCAGTATTTT. Protein: CASSPPVPRGTQYF.

This clonotype came up a few times. The gene calls are TRBV19 and TRBJ1-1; TRBD1 matches at 9 bases. The CDR3 has 16 residues. Germline V gene lookup returns CDR1 LNHDA and CDR2 SQIVND (reference sequence). J was trimmed by 0 bases and V by 4 bases; bases with no gene match: 6. CDR3 loop: CASSTRTGALNTEAFF. For the CDR3, the DNA is TGTGCCAGTAGTACTCGGACAGGGGCCCTGAACACTGAAGCTTTCTTT.